These T cell receptor beta chains were read from a single sample in a study of shared clonotypes between healthy human individuals. Data came from immunoSEQ multiplex PCR; TCRdb stores just in-frame clones and leaves some out. The table shows about 490,000 clones, with over 60% occurring only once. Sequenced sample: PBMCs. The receptor source for this set is a woman between 35 and 50 years old in good health. Some clones in this sample may be carry-over from other donors' samples. Both conserved end residues are trimmed from each CDR3. The order of the fields is CDR3 protein, V gene, J gene, D gene, clone size. A D gene is named only where the DNA matches it firmly. A row's size may be missing; if present it is once, few, many or a size class.

cdr3_aa: ASSSYVGLAGVLAKNIQY; v_call: TRBV5-4; j_call: TRBJ2-4; d_call: TRBD2; clone_size: few
cdr3_aa: ASSESGGGSADTQY; v_call: TRBV10-1; j_call: TRBJ2-3; d_call: -; clone_size: -
cdr3_aa: ASSSGSNQPQH; v_call: TRBV18; j_call: TRBJ1-5; d_call: -; clone_size: -
cdr3_aa: ATSRDLVPAGNTIY; v_call: TRBV15; j_call: TRBJ1-3; d_call: -; clone_size: -
cdr3_aa: ASSLGNSGKYEQY; v_call: TRBV27; j_call: TRBJ2-7; d_call: TRBD2; clone_size: -
cdr3_aa: ASSNARSQPQH; v_call: TRBV7-2; j_call: TRBJ1-5; d_call: -; clone_size: -
cdr3_aa: ATSGTSGSYNEQF; v_call: TRBV15; j_call: TRBJ2-1; d_call: TRBD2; clone_size: many
cdr3_aa: ASSSGTGGLGYT; v_call: TRBV28; j_call: TRBJ1-2; d_call: TRBD1; clone_size: -
cdr3_aa: ATYGDSGNTIY; v_call: TRBV28; j_call: TRBJ1-3; d_call: -; clone_size: -
cdr3_aa: AWSWAGGITEAF; v_call: TRBV30; j_call: TRBJ1-1; d_call: TRBD1; clone_size: many
cdr3_aa: ASSSYRTGGGDEQY; v_call: TRBV27; j_call: TRBJ2-7; d_call: TRBD1; clone_size: -
cdr3_aa: ASSEVGTGTTDTQY; v_call: TRBV10-1; j_call: TRBJ2-3; d_call: TRBD1; clone_size: few
cdr3_aa: ASSLAGGQETQY; v_call: TRBV7-7; j_call: TRBJ2-5; d_call: -; clone_size: -
cdr3_aa: ASSLIPQETQY; v_call: TRBV5-1; j_call: TRBJ2-5; d_call: -; clone_size: once
cdr3_aa: ASSDGNSPLH; v_call: TRBV2; j_call: TRBJ1-6; d_call: -; clone_size: -
cdr3_aa: ASSLALAGAYNEQF; v_call: TRBV7-9; j_call: TRBJ2-1; d_call: TRBD2; clone_size: -
cdr3_aa: ASSQVEGGYHPQH; v_call: TRBV4-1; j_call: TRBJ1-5; d_call: -; clone_size: -
cdr3_aa: ASSYGDRANRQY; v_call: TRBV6-6; j_call: TRBJ2-7; d_call: -; clone_size: -
cdr3_aa: ASSGRDSRHQPQH; v_call: TRBV6-6; j_call: TRBJ1-5; d_call: TRBD1; clone_size: many
cdr3_aa: ASSLGGRGRNEQF; v_call: TRBV28; j_call: TRBJ2-1; d_call: TRBD2; clone_size: few
cdr3_aa: ASSVRADTQY; v_call: TRBV2; j_call: TRBJ2-3; d_call: -; clone_size: -
cdr3_aa: ASSPKGQGAGQPQH; v_call: TRBV28; j_call: TRBJ1-5; d_call: TRBD1; clone_size: -
cdr3_aa: ASTKGWTSGTDTQY; v_call: TRBV19; j_call: TRBJ2-3; d_call: TRBD2; clone_size: -
cdr3_aa: ASSLAGHRNTEAF; v_call: TRBV7-8; j_call: TRBJ1-1; d_call: -; clone_size: -
cdr3_aa: ASSLAGTSGYNEQF; v_call: TRBV19; j_call: TRBJ2-1; d_call: TRBD2; clone_size: -
cdr3_aa: ASSQDGLAAPNEQF; v_call: TRBV4-3; j_call: TRBJ2-1; d_call: TRBD2; clone_size: -
cdr3_aa: ASSLSGAISYNEQF; v_call: TRBV5-6; j_call: TRBJ2-1; d_call: -; clone_size: -
cdr3_aa: ASSDQGYQPQH; v_call: TRBV28; j_call: TRBJ1-5; d_call: -; clone_size: -
cdr3_aa: ASSEKSRSYEQY; v_call: TRBV2; j_call: TRBJ2-7; d_call: -; clone_size: -
cdr3_aa: ASTPVTGEGEAF; v_call: TRBV6-6; j_call: TRBJ1-1; d_call: TRBD1; clone_size: -
cdr3_aa: ASRGRVDTGELF; v_call: TRBV4-2; j_call: TRBJ2-2; d_call: -; clone_size: -
cdr3_aa: ASSPDSYNEQF; v_call: TRBV2; j_call: TRBJ2-1; d_call: -; clone_size: -
cdr3_aa: ASSVTLLAGGGDTQY; v_call: TRBV9; j_call: TRBJ2-3; d_call: TRBD2; clone_size: -
cdr3_aa: ASSLDRRGNEQF; v_call: TRBV7-2; j_call: TRBJ2-1; d_call: -; clone_size: -
cdr3_aa: ASSQVPGGGYGYT; v_call: TRBV5-4; j_call: TRBJ1-2; d_call: -; clone_size: -
cdr3_aa: ASSLDGYASDTQY; v_call: TRBV5-5; j_call: TRBJ2-3; d_call: -; clone_size: few
cdr3_aa: ASSSPMGRRRDTEAF; v_call: TRBV28; j_call: TRBJ1-1; d_call: -; clone_size: -
cdr3_aa: ASSLEWGNPQY; v_call: TRBV7-7; j_call: TRBJ2-5; d_call: -; clone_size: -
cdr3_aa: ASGQGADYGYT; v_call: TRBV6-6; j_call: TRBJ1-2; d_call: TRBD1; clone_size: -
cdr3_aa: ATSRAPGLDPLEQY; v_call: TRBV15; j_call: TRBJ2-7; d_call: TRBD2; clone_size: -
cdr3_aa: ASSYGPTATQY; v_call: TRBV6-6; j_call: TRBJ2-3; d_call: -; clone_size: -
cdr3_aa: ASSPLSGRGAIEQF; v_call: TRBV5-1; j_call: TRBJ2-1; d_call: TRBD2; clone_size: -
cdr3_aa: ASSLGLVNYEQY; v_call: TRBV5-6; j_call: TRBJ2-7; d_call: -; clone_size: -
cdr3_aa: ASSIDPRGAYNEQF; v_call: TRBV19; j_call: TRBJ2-1; d_call: -; clone_size: -
cdr3_aa: ASSGGGRGSYEQY; v_call: TRBV6-1; j_call: TRBJ2-7; d_call: TRBD2; clone_size: few
cdr3_aa: ASSLVGNTEAF; v_call: TRBV27; j_call: TRBJ1-1; d_call: -; clone_size: -
cdr3_aa: ASSRGTSGYEQY; v_call: TRBV4-1; j_call: TRBJ2-7; d_call: TRBD2; clone_size: few
cdr3_aa: AISDNRPLNYGYT; v_call: TRBV10-3; j_call: TRBJ1-2; d_call: -; clone_size: -
cdr3_aa: ASSLAGDFQETQY; v_call: TRBV28; j_call: TRBJ2-5; d_call: TRBD2; clone_size: few
cdr3_aa: ASSLYSRGVQPQH; v_call: TRBV28; j_call: TRBJ1-5; d_call: -; clone_size: -
cdr3_aa: ASSLQGGAYEQY; v_call: TRBV5-1; j_call: TRBJ2-7; d_call: -; clone_size: -
cdr3_aa: ASSVAPSHSSGNTIY; v_call: TRBV9; j_call: TRBJ1-3; d_call: -; clone_size: -
cdr3_aa: ASSATASDEQF; v_call: TRBV7-8; j_call: TRBJ2-1; d_call: -; clone_size: -
cdr3_aa: ASSRTLPHRGETQY; v_call: TRBV27; j_call: TRBJ2-5; d_call: -; clone_size: -
cdr3_aa: AWSVTGTREQY; v_call: TRBV30; j_call: TRBJ2-7; d_call: -; clone_size: -
cdr3_aa: ASSNGGDTGELF; v_call: TRBV21-1; j_call: TRBJ2-2; d_call: -; clone_size: few
cdr3_aa: ASSEGSWGNTEAF; v_call: TRBV25-1; j_call: TRBJ1-1; d_call: -; clone_size: -
cdr3_aa: ASRFGSQYGELF; v_call: TRBV7-2; j_call: TRBJ2-2; d_call: -; clone_size: -